What follows describes a single T cell receptor (beta chain). Assay: immunoSEQ multiplex PCR; the TCRdb copy retains only in-frame clones and omits some. The table has more than 60,000 clones, 91% seen once; the top ten hold around 0.81%. This specimen belongs to a study of T cell changes during pregnancy in multiple sclerosis. The germline V gene encodes CDR1 MNHEY and CDR2 SMNVEV (reference sequence). The CDR3 covers 14 residues. The junction had 4 bases not matched to a gene; V was cut back by 6 bases and J by 2 bases. Sequenced material: peripheral blood, taken before pregnancy. This chain links TRBV27 with TRBJ1-5, with 7 nucleotides matching TRBD1. This receptor was identified in a female donor with multiple sclerosis, enrolled in a pregnancy study. Here the CDR3 reads CASRPDRRNQPQHF. The CDR3 DNA is TGTGCCAGCAGGCCGGACAGGCGCAATCAGCCCCAGCATTTT.